A selection of T cell receptor beta chains follows, all from one sample in a study of T cell responses to AZD1222 COVID-19 vaccine. Libraries were prepared by immunoSEQ multiplex PCR; TCRdb keeps only in-frame clonotypes and omits some of them. The sample comprises around 170,000 clones, about nine tenths of which are singletons, and approximately 1.6% rests with the top ten. The material was peripheral blood, obtained on day 0 of AZD1222 vaccination. These receptors were obtained from an adult in good health. Both conserved end residues are part of each CDR3.

V gene: TRBV6-1
J gene: TRBJ2-7
CDR3 protein: CASSEEQGFGYEQYF

V gene: TRBV2
J gene: TRBJ1-4
CDR3 protein: CASSERDYNEKLFF

V gene: TRBV18
J gene: TRBJ1-1
CDR3 protein: CASSPLEGLNTEAFF

V gene: TRBV19
J gene: TRBJ1-5
CDR3 protein: CASSYGLSQPQHF

V gene: TRBV24-1
J gene: TRBJ1-1
CDR3 protein: CATSEPTSAEAFF

V gene: TRBV30
J gene: TRBJ2-7
CDR3 protein: CACIHRDNRPYEQYF

V gene: TRBV25-1
J gene: TRBJ2-7
CDR3 protein: CASSDPGQGASYEQYF

V gene: TRBV4-1
J gene: TRBJ1-2
CDR3 protein: CASSHRATGIYGYTF

V gene: TRBV5-4
J gene: TRBJ2-1
CDR3 protein: CASSPARNEQFF

V gene: TRBV28
J gene: TRBJ1-1
CDR3 protein: CASTLTGGATEAFF

V gene: TRBV6-2/TRBV6-3
J gene: TRBJ1-1
CDR3 protein: CASSYSSGSSYAFF

V gene: TRBV2
J gene: TRBJ2-1
CDR3 protein: CATPTAPEQFF

V gene: TRBV19
J gene: TRBJ1-2
CDR3 protein: CASRLNGDNYGYTF

V gene: TRBV6-5
J gene: TRBJ1-1
CDR3 protein: CASNPLNTEAFF

V gene: TRBV2
J gene: TRBJ2-2
CDR3 protein: CASSEWGETGPNTGELFF

V gene: TRBV12-3/TRBV12-4
J gene: TRBJ1-4
CDR3 protein: CASSPPGNEKLFF

V gene: TRBV12-5
J gene: TRBJ1-2
CDR3 protein: CASGLGRESYGYTF